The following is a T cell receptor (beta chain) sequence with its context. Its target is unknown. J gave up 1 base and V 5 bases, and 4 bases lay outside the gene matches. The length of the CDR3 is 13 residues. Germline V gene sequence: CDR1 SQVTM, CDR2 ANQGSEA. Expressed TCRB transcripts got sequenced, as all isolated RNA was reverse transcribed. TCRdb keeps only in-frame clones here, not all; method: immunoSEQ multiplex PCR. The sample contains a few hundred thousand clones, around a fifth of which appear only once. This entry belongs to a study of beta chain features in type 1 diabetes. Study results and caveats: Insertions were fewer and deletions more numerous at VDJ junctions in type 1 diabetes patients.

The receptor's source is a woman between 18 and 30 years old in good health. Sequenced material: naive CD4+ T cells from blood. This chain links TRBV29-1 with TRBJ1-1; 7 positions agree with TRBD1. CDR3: CSVSRTGNTEAFF. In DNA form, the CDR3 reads TGCAGCGTTTCCCGGACAGGGAACACTGAAGCTTTCTTT.